This T cell receptor (beta chain) was documented in a study of CD8 T cells in ankylosing spondylitis. The germline V gene encodes CDR1 LGHNT and CDR2 FRNRAP. This CDR3 is built from 17 residues. The V gene lost 5 bases and the J gene lost 5 bases, with 22 bases spanning the gap. Comment on this clonotype: Its antigen is not known.

Study-level results: Typical of ankylosing spondylitis blood, it appeared, was a TCR beta motif of eight highly homologous variants. The authors found the disease-linked clones to be CD8+ and relatively rare in peripheral blood.

TCRdb re-called the 5' RACE reads with MiXCR, one entry per CDR3 protein. The sample contains 200,000 to 250,000 distinct CDR3 sequences, approximately 7.3% of which appear only once. The clonotype was recovered from a male donor with ankylosing spondylitis. The genes are TRBV12-5 and TRBJ2-1, with TRBD1 as a possible D gene (7 bases). Input material: blood, either unsorted or a sorted T cell fraction (not recorded which). The CDR3 protein is CASGLSGARGADNEQFF. The CDR3 coding sequence is TGTGCTAGTGGTCTGTCCGGAGCCAGGGGGGCCGACAATGAGCAGTTCTTC.